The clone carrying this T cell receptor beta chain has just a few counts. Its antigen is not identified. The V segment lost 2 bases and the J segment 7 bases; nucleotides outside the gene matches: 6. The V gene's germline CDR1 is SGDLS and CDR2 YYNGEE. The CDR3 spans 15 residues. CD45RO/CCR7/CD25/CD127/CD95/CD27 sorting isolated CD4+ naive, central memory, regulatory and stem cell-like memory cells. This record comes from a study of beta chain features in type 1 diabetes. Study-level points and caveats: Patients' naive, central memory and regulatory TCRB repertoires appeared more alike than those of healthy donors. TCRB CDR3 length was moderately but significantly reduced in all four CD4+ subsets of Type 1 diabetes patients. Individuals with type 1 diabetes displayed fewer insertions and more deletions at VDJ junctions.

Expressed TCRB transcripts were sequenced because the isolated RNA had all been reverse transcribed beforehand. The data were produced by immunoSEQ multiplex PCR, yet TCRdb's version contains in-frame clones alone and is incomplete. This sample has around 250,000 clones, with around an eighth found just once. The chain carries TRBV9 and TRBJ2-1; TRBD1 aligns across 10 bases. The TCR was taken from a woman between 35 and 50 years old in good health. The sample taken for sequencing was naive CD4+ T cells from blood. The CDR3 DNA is TGTGCCAGCAGCGTCGGTGACAGGGGGCGTAATGAGCAGTTCTTC. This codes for CASSVGDRGRNEQFF.